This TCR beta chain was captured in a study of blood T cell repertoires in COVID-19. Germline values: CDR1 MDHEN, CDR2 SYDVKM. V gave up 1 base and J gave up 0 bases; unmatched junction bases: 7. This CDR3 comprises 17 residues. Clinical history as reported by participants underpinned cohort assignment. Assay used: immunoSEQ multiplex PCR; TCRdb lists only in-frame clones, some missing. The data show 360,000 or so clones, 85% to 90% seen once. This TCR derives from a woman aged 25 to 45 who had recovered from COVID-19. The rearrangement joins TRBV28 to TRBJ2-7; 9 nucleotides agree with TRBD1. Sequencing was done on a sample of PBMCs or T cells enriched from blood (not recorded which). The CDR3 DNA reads TGTGCCAGCAGTTTATCGGGACAGGGATGGAGCTCCTACGAGCAGTACTTC. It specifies CASSLSGQGWSSYEQYF. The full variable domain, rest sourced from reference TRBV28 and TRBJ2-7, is DVKVTQSSRYLVKRTGEKVFLECVQDMDHENMFWYRQDPGLGLRLIYFSYDVKMKEKGDIPEGYSVSREKKERFSLILESASTNQTSMYLCASSLSGQGWSSYEQYFGPGTRLTVT.